This passage covers 17 T cell receptor beta chains from one sample sequenced in a study of PD-1 blockade in classical Hodgkin lymphoma. Repertoires were generated with immunoSEQ multiplex PCR, while TCRdb's copy carries only in-frame clones and drops some. The table shows about 6,900 clones, with less than 90% occurring only once. Time point reported: cycle 4 day 1 (C4D1), after 5 to 7 weeks of nivolumab. Every patient relapsed after autologous stem cell transplantation, and brentuximab vedotin exposure varied. Specimen: peripheral blood mononuclear cells (PBMCs), collected before the fourth cycle of nivolumab. All receptors derive from a human donor with classical Hodgkin lymphoma.

This chain links TRBV7-9 with TRBJ2-1; D uncertain. The V end lost 11 bases, the J end lost 4 bases, and 12 bases lay between the germline ends. Germline-derived CDR1 and CDR2 are SEHNR and FQNEAQ (reference sequence). The CDR3 is 12 amino acids. The chain's CDR3 is CACPHLYNEQFF. Written as DNA, the CDR3 is TGTGCCTGTCCTCATTTATACAATGAGCAGTTCTTC.

This chain uses TRBV5-8 with TRBJ1-4, with 7 bases aligning to TRBD1. The CDR3 length is 15 residues. V shed 2 bases and J 3 bases; nucleotides not matched to a gene: 4. CDR1 is SGHTS, CDR2 YDEGEE, per germline. CDR3 amino acids: CASSLYRGANEKLFF. Here the CDR3 DNA reads TGTGCCAGCAGCTTATACAGGGGTGCTAATGAAAAACTGTTTTTT.

The rearrangement uses TRBV10-2 and TRBJ1-1; D call uncertain. Trimming shortened V by 2 bases and J by 11 bases, and 12 bases separated the two germline ends. The CDR3 contains 12 residues. CDR1 and CDR2 (germline): WSHSY, SAAADI. CDR3 protein: CASSERKGDAFF. CDR3 coding DNA: TGCGCCAGCAGTGAGCGCAAGGGCGACGCTTTCTTT.

This clone has just one count. This chain connects TRBV19 to TRBJ1-1, with 7 positions matching TRBD1. The V gene end was trimmed by 8 bases and the J gene end by 1 base; junction bases not matched to a gene: 4. This CDR3 is 13 amino acids long. Germline V lookup: CDR1 LNHDA, CDR2 SQIVND (reference sequence). CDR3 bases: TGTGCCAGTCAGGGACAGCGGAACACTGAAGCTTTCTTT. This translates into CASQGQRNTEAFF. The variable domain in full, with the rest retrieved from reference TRBV19 and TRBJ1-1, is DGGITQSPKYLFRKEGQNVTLSCEQNLNHDAMYWYRQDPGQGLRLIYYSQIVNDFQKGDIAEGYSVSREKKESFPLTVTSAQKNPTAFYLCASQGQRNTEAFFGQGTRLTVV.

The chain uses TRBV5-4 and TRBJ1-3; a weak D match, TRBD1 (6 bases). Trimming took off 6 bases at V and 3 bases at J, with 10 bases between the two ends. Germline V lookup: CDR1 SGHNT, CDR2 YYREEE (reference sequence). CDR3 length equals 13 residues. The CDR3 protein is CASTRDIGNTIYF. CDR3 DNA: TGTGCCAGCACCAGGGACATTGGAAACACCATATATTTT.

This clone was seen only once. This chain uses TRBV18 with TRBJ1-2; D might be TRBD1 (5 bases). The CDR3 runs to 14 residues. Trimming took off 3 bases at V and 1 base at J, with 9 bases between the two ends. The V gene's germline CDR1 is KGHSH and CDR2 LQKENI. As DNA, the CDR3 is TGTGCCAGCTCACCCGCACAGGATAACTATGGCTACACCTTC. Its translation: CASSPAQDNYGYTF.

The chain links TRBV5-1 to TRBJ1-2; the D gene is possibly TRBD1 (5 bases). V lost 0 bases and J 1 base, leaving 7 bases between the germline ends. Germline assignment: CDR1 SGHRS and CDR2 YFSETQ. There are 14 residues in the CDR3. The CDR3 sequence: CASSLAGGNYGYTF. In DNA form, the CDR3 reads TGCGCCAGCAGCTTGGCGGGGGGTAACTATGGCTACACCTTC. The whole variable domain, filled in from reference TRBV5-1 and TRBJ1-2, reads KAGVTQTPRYLIKTRGQQVTLSCSPISGHRSVSWYQQTPGQGLQFLFEYFSETQRNKGNFPGRFSGRQFSNSRSEMNVSTLELGDSALYLCASSLAGGNYGYTFGSGTRLTVV.

The chain couples TRBV29-1 to TRBJ2-3; D may be TRBD1 (7 bases). Trimming removed 1 base from V and 0 bases from J, with 20 bases in between. Germline V lookup: CDR1 SQVTM, CDR2 ANQGSEA. The CDR3 runs 18 residues. CDR3 in amino acids: CSVEGPRDSRTSTDTQYF. The CDR3 region has the DNA TGCAGCGTTGAAGGGCCGCGGGACAGCCGAACTAGCACAGATACGCAGTATTTT.

The chain is built from TRBV5-1 and TRBJ2-3; D remains unclear. The V end lost 2 bases, the J end lost 1 base, and 14 bases lay between the germline ends. This CDR3 has 16 residues. Per the germline V gene, CDR1 is SGHRS and CDR2 is YFSETQ. The CDR3 here is CASSFTGPRGTDTQYF. The CDR3 DNA reads as TGCGCCAGCAGCTTCACGGGTCCCCGCGGCACAGATACGCAGTATTTT.

This clone has a single count. The V call is TRBV28, the J call TRBJ2-7, with 8 nucleotides matching TRBD1. This CDR3 has 13 residues. Germline loops: CDR1 MDHEN, CDR2 SYDVKM. V shed 4 bases, J shed 4 bases, and the junction held 3 bases outside the gene matches. CDR3 nucleotide sequence: TGTGCCAGCAGTTGGACAGGGACGTACGAGCAGTACGTC. Translated, it gives CASSWTGTYEQYV.

This clone has only a few counts. V is TRBV19 and J is TRBJ1-6, with D perhaps matching TRBD1 (5 bases). V lost 6 bases and J 7 bases, leaving 13 bases between the germline ends. CDR3 length: 14 amino acids. Germline V CDR1 and CDR2: LNHDA, SQIVND (reference sequence). DNA of the CDR3: TGTGCCAGTAGATGGGGCACATCGAATTCACCCCTCCACTTT. Amino acids: CASRWGTSNSPLHF.

The chain employs TRBV6-1 and TRBJ1-1; D remains ambiguous. The CDR3 length is 14 residues. Germline CDR1 reads MNHNS; CDR2 reads SASEGT. Trimming stripped 5 bases from V and 3 bases from J, with 13 bases between. The CDR3 spells CASSRAGPYTEAFF. CDR3 nucleotide sequence: TGTGCCAGCAGTCGCGCGGGCCCCTACACTGAAGCTTTCTTT.

V is TRBV27 and J is TRBJ1-2; the match to TRBD1 covers 7 bases. CDR1 MNHEY and CDR2 SMNVEV come from the germline V gene (reference sequence). CDR3 size: 12 residues. Trimming at V came to 6 bases and at J to 6 bases, leaving 4 bases not matched to a gene. Here the CDR3 reads CASSRDRDGYTF. The DNA for the CDR3 is TGTGCCAGCAGCCGCGACAGGGATGGCTACACCTTC.

This clone appeared a few times. J is TRBJ1-1 and V is TRBV6-6; D unclear. Germline V gene sequence: CDR1 MNHNY, CDR2 SVGAGI (reference sequence). V was trimmed by 5 bases and J by 1 base, leaving 5 bases between them. The CDR3 contains 12 residues. CDR3 amino acids: CASSGKNTEAFF. CDR3 nucleotide sequence: TGTGCCAGCAGTGGGAAGAACACTGAAGCTTTCTTT.

This rearrangement joins TRBV5-4 to TRBJ1-1; TRBD1 agrees at 9 bases. The CDR3 consists of 18 residues. Germline V gives CDR1 SGHNT, CDR2 YYREEE (reference sequence). V lost 4 bases to trimming and J lost 3 bases; unmatched junction nucleotides: 16. CDR3 bases: TGTGCCAGCAGCCACGGATGGGACAGGGAAGAGAGGTACACTGAAGCTTTCTTT. As protein: CASSHGWDREERYTEAFF.

V and J are TRBV28 and TRBJ1-5, with 8 bases fitting TRBD1. The junction had 6 bases not matched to a gene; V was cut back by 7 bases and J by 7 bases. CDR3 length: 13 amino acids. Germline-derived CDR1 and CDR2 are MDHEN and SYDVKM. DNA of the CDR3: TGTGCCAGCACCGAGACAGGGGAACAGCCCCAGCATTTT. The encoded protein is CASTETGEQPQHF.

The V gene is TRBV27, the J gene TRBJ1-5; D unresolved. Trimming took off 3 bases at V and 2 bases at J, with 11 bases between the two ends. CDR3 length: 15 residues. CDR1 is MNHEY and CDR2 is SMNVEV in the germline V gene (reference sequence). The CDR3 loop is CASSFGGMGNQPQHF. CDR3 in DNA: TGTGCCAGCAGTTTTGGTGGGATGGGCAATCAGCCCCAGCATTTT.